These 14 T cell receptor beta chains share one sample of origin, sequenced in a study of T cells after yellow fever vaccination (dated by TCRdb to the late 2010s). Library preparation was by 5' RACE. The reads were generated on an Illumina HiSeq 2500. TCRdb's own reprocessing of the public reads used fastp at Q25 and MiXCR and kept productive beta chains. Every CDR3 protein is listed once, alongside the most common genes and DNA of its rows. This sample is represented by some 560,000 distinct CDR3 sequences; about 17% of them were singletons. The top ten clones comprise approximately 15% of the sample. In the paper's terms, the treatment or condition label means: live attenuated yellow fever vaccine strain. Sample: PBMCs, taken about 5 days after the first yellow fever vaccination. The receptors were gathered from a man aged 18 to 29 who received the YFV17D yellow fever vaccine.

This clonotype was seen a few times. V gene TRBV5-1 combines with J gene TRBJ2-7, with 10 nucleotides matching TRBD2. This CDR3 contains 15 residues. In germline, CDR1 is SGHRS, CDR2 YFSETQ. The junction had 3 bases not matched to a gene; V was cut back by 0 bases and J by 3 bases. This CDR3 is CASSLDSGGNYEQYF. The CDR3 DNA sequence: TGCGCCAGCAGCTTGGATAGCGGGGGGAACTACGAGCAGTACTTC.

There are many counts of this clonotype. CDR3 in DNA: TGTGCCAGCAGCCTCCCGGGGGGCCGGGAGCTGTTTTTT. Translation gives CASSLPGGRELFF. The rearrangement uses TRBV4-2 and TRBJ2-2; a weak D match, TRBD2 (7 bases). Germline loops: CDR1 LGHNA, CDR2 YNFKEQ. V lost 4 bases, J lost 9 bases, and 12 bases lay in between. This CDR3 has 13 amino acids.

J is TRBJ2-2 and V is TRBV20-1; a weak D match, TRBD1 (6 bases). CDR3 size: 15 residues. V was trimmed by 5 bases and J by 3 bases, leaving 16 bases between them. Germline V CDR1 and CDR2: DFQATT, SNEGSKA (reference sequence). As DNA, the CDR3 is TGCAGTGCTGCCCCGACAGGCGCATACACCGGGGAGCTGTTTTTT. Protein: CSAAPTGAYTGELFF.

This clonotype has a handful of counts. J is TRBJ1-1 and V is TRBV5-1, with TRBD1 identical over 8 bases. Unmatched junction bases numbered 12, after V lost 4 bases and J lost 4 bases. Germline lookup yields CDR1 SGHRS and CDR2 YFSETQ. This CDR3 region has 16 residues. The CDR3 loop is CASSLQTGVRTTEAFF. The CDR3 DNA follows: TGCGCCAGCAGCCTACAGACAGGGGTGCGGACCACTGAAGCTTTCTTT.

V and J are TRBV7-2 and TRBJ2-7; D unresolved. CDR1 and CDR2 (germline): SGHTA, FQGNSA. The length of the CDR3 is 16 residues. Trimming took off 2 bases at V and 0 bases at J, with 14 bases between the two ends. CDR3 coding DNA: TGTGCCAGCAGCTTACCGAGTGGGGTTCTCTCCTACGAGCAGTACTTC. Translation: CASSLPSGVLSYEQYF. Full variable domain (missing parts from reference TRBV7-2 and TRBJ2-7): GAGVSQSPSNKVTEKGKDVELRCDPISGHTALYWYRQSLGQGLEFLIYFQGNSAPDKSGLPSDRFSAERTGGSVSTLTIQRTQQEDSAVYLCASSLPSGVLSYEQYFGPGTRLTVT.

This sequence joins TRBV27 and TRBJ2-7, with D possibly being TRBD1 or TRBD2 (6 bases each). Trimming cost V 10 bases and J 0 bases, with 19 bases left between them. CDR3 length: 15 residues. Germline V gene lookup returns CDR1 MNHEY and CDR2 SMNVEV (reference sequence). CDR3 protein: CATRPWGAPSYEQYF. For the CDR3, the DNA is TGTGCCACCCGCCCGTGGGGGGCTCCCTCCTACGAGCAGTACTTC.

This clonotype was seen more than once but under ten times. This chain joins TRBV28 and TRBJ1-2; D might be TRBD1 (5 bases). From germline, CDR1 is MDHEN and CDR2 SYDVKM. This CDR3 has 13 residues. V lost 8 bases, J lost 3 bases, and 13 bases lay in between. CDR3 DNA sequence: TGTGCCAGCGCCTGGGGGGGTTACTATGGCTACACCTTC. This sequence encodes CASAWGGYYGYTF.

This chain links TRBV20-1 with TRBJ2-7; D is ambiguous. V lost 5 bases and J 2 bases, leaving 13 bases between the germline ends. CDR3 length: 13 residues. Germline loops: CDR1 DFQATT, CDR2 SNEGSKA (reference sequence). Written as DNA, the CDR3 is TGCAGTGCTGCGCCCGTGCAGGCCTACGAGCAGTACTTC. This sequence encodes CSAAPVQAYEQYF.

This clonotype was seen a few times. The chain combines TRBV29-1 with TRBJ1-4; D is unclear. V was trimmed by 0 bases and J by 8 bases, leaving 7 bases between them. The germline V gene encodes CDR1 SQVTM and CDR2 ANQGSEA. The CDR3 has 12 amino acids. This CDR3 reads CSVEDHGEKLFF. DNA of the CDR3: TGCAGCGTTGAAGATCACGGGGAAAAACTGTTTTTT.

This clonotype has more than one count but fewer than ten. V gene TRBV20-1 combines with J gene TRBJ2-3; the D is unclear. Germline assignment: CDR1 DFQATT and CDR2 SNEGSKA (reference sequence). The V and J ends lost 7 bases and 1 base respectively, with 6 bases between them. CDR3 length equals 11 residues. The CDR3 reads CSVTGTDTQYF. The CDR3 DNA reads TGCAGTGTTACTGGCACAGATACGCAGTATTTT.

J is TRBJ1-1 and V is TRBV5-1; tentative D call: TRBD1 (5 bases). This CDR3 contains 13 residues. V dropped 6 bases and J dropped 10 bases, with 19 bases sitting between them. Germline V gene sequence: CDR1 SGHRS, CDR2 YFSETQ. The CDR3: CASTGTHANGAFF. CDR3 DNA: TGCGCCAGCACGGGGACTCACGCGAACGGAGCTTTCTTT.

This rearrangement joins TRBV28 to TRBJ2-7; TRBD1 might be the D (6 bases). The germline V gene encodes CDR1 MDHEN and CDR2 SYDVKM. This CDR3 spans 12 amino acids. The V gene lost 5 bases and the J gene lost 4 bases, with 9 bases spanning the gap. The CDR3 DNA reads TGTGCCAGCAGTAGGGACAAGTACGAGCAGTACTTC. Amino acids: CASSRDKYEQYF. Based on the CDR3 plus reference TRBV28 and TRBJ2-7, the full variable domain is DVKVTQSSRYLVKRTGEKVFLECVQDMDHENMFWYRQDPGLGLRLIYFSYDVKMKEKGDIPEGYSVSREKKERFSLILESASTNQTSMYLCASSRDKYEQYFGPGTRLTVT.

The chain is built from TRBV20-1 and TRBJ2-3; TRBD2 matches 14 bases. CDR3 size: 15 residues. Germline V gene lookup returns CDR1 DFQATT and CDR2 SNEGSKA (reference sequence). V shed 5 bases and J 4 bases; nucleotides not matched to a gene: 5. CDR3 sequence: CSAGGTSGGADTQYF. Written as DNA, the CDR3 is TGCAGTGCTGGGGGGACTAGCGGGGGCGCAGATACGCAGTATTTT.

The chain couples TRBV4-3 to TRBJ1-1; D may be TRBD1 (6 bases). This CDR3 region has 15 residues. Trimming cost V 5 bases and J 5 bases, with 18 bases left between them. The germline CDR1 and CDR2 sequences are LGHNA and YSLEER. The CDR3 DNA sequence: TGCGCCAGCAGCTATGGGACACCCCAGAGGACTGAAGCTTTCTTT. It translates to CASSYGTPQRTEAFF.